This T cell receptor beta chain was retrieved from a study of blood T cell repertoires in COVID-19. Study-wide context: There were acute and convalescent COVID-19 samples, and they came from the United States, Italy and Spain.

This clone came up many times. The same CDR3 also results from other DNA sequences found in this sample. Germline values: CDR1 SGHRS, CDR2 YFSETQ. This CDR3 spans 14 amino acids. V was pared by 4 bases and J by 7 bases, with 5 bases of the junction left unmatched. In the authors' workflow: Amplification with reference gene primers provided the estimates of nucleated cell counts. Assay used: immunoSEQ multiplex PCR; TCRdb lists only in-frame clones, some missing. V, J and clone size were drawn from that table, and D and trimming were deduced from the DNA. The sample records roughly 230,000 clones, 89% being singletons.

This chain connects TRBV5-1 to TRBJ2-2; 9 bases are a match to TRBD1. The TCR originated in a middle-aged woman who had recovered from COVID-19. What was sequenced was peripheral blood. CDR3: CASSTGGASGELFF. The DNA of the CDR3 is TGCGCCAGCAGCACAGGGGGCGCGAGCGGGGAGCTGTTTTTT.